What follows are 26 T cell receptor beta chains derived from one specimen sequenced in a study of identical twins. TCRdb re-called the 5' RACE reads through MiXCR, storing one row per CDR3 protein. The sample carries about 890,000 distinct CDR3 sequences, around 12% recorded once. This sample also appeared in a second study, on yellow fever vaccine responses in identical twins.

Input material: PBMCs. These receptors all come from a young woman in good health.

This chain joins TRBV5-1 and TRBJ2-7, with 11 bases fitting TRBD2. The CDR3 spans 15 residues. Germline assignment: CDR1 SGHRS and CDR2 YFSETQ. J lost 6 bases, V lost 4 bases, and 9 bases had no gene match. In nucleotides, the CDR3 is TGCGCCAGCAGCCAGGAACTAGCGGGAGTGGGCGAGCAGTACTTC. It encodes CASSQELAGVGEQYF.

The chain recombines TRBV11-2 with TRBJ2-1; 8 bases match TRBD2. CDR1 and CDR2 from the germline V gene are SGHAT and FQNNGV. The CDR3 extends over 15 amino acids. The trim removed 2 bases at V and 3 bases at J, leaving 3 bases unmatched. As DNA, the CDR3 is TGTGCCAGCAGCTTATGGCGGGAGGTCTACAATGAGCAGTTCTTC. This codes for CASSLWREVYNEQFF.

This chain links TRBV14 with TRBJ2-7; tentatively, D is TRBD1 (6 bases). CDR1 is SGHDN, CDR2 FVKESK, per germline. The CDR3 contains 19 residues. Trimming took 5 bases from V and 0 from J, leaving 26 bases between them. Here the CDR3 DNA reads TGTGCCAGCAGCAAGGGAAAAGTCGGACCTCCAGGGGACTCCTACGAGCAGTACTTC. It specifies CASSKGKVGPPGDSYEQYF. Drawing the rest from reference TRBV14 and TRBJ2-7, the complete variable domain is EAGVTQFPSHSVIEKGQTVTLRCDPISGHDNLYWYRRVMGKEIKFLLHFVKESKQDESGMPNNRFLAERTGGTYSTLKVQPAELEDSGVYFCASSKGKVGPPGDSYEQYFGPGTRLTVT.

This clonotype turned up a few times. The chain is built from TRBV12-3 or TRBV12-4 and TRBJ2-1; 9 bases are shared with TRBD2. This CDR3 is built from 16 residues. The trim removed 4 bases at V and 6 bases at J, leaving 10 bases unmatched. The DNA for the CDR3 is TGTGCCAGCAGTTGGGGTGGCGGGAGGGCCCCCAATGAGCAGTTCTTC. Protein: CASSWGGGRAPNEQFF.

The genes are TRBV6-1 and TRBJ1-2; 8 nucleotides agree with TRBD1. V was pared by 5 bases and J by 4 bases, with 9 bases of the junction left unmatched. CDR1 and CDR2 (germline): MNHNS, SASEGT. The length of the CDR3 is 15 residues. Written as DNA, the CDR3 is TGTGCCAGCAGTCGGACGGACAGGGTAGGCTATGGCTACACCTTC. This gives the protein CASSRTDRVGYGYTF.

This clonotype occurred many times. The chain employs TRBV5-1 and TRBJ1-3; D gene uncertain. The CDR3 totals 16 residues. Trimming removed 0 bases from V and 0 bases from J, with 10 bases in between. In germline, CDR1 is SGHRS, CDR2 YFSETQ. CDR3 coding DNA: TGCGCCAGCAGCTTGGCGGGAGTGGACTCTGGAAACACCATATATTTT. Translated: CASSLAGVDSGNTIYF.

Ten or more counts support this clonotype. The chain links TRBV7-2 to TRBJ1-6; D call uncertain. Trimming pared 5 bases from V and 3 bases from J, leaving 8 bases between. The CDR3 sequence is 14 residues long. Germline values: CDR1 SGHTA, CDR2 FQGNSA. The CDR3 DNA reads TGTGCCAGCAGCCCGGGTTACTATAATTCACCCCTCCACTTT. The encoded protein is CASSPGYYNSPLHF.

This clonotype was picked up many times. The chain employs TRBV25-1 and TRBJ1-1; 9 nucleotides match TRBD1. The CDR3 is 14 residues long. Germline-derived CDR1 and CDR2 are MGHDK and SYGVNS. The trim removed 7 bases at V and 2 bases at J, leaving 5 bases unmatched. DNA for the CDR3: TGTGCCAGCATTCCACAGGGGGCCAACACTGAAGCTTTCTTT. Protein: CASIPQGANTEAFF.

J is TRBJ1-2 and V is TRBV27; tentative D call: TRBD1 (5 bases). CDR1 MNHEY and CDR2 SMNVEV come from the germline V gene (reference sequence). Trimming cost V 3 bases and J 7 bases, with 12 bases left between them. The length of the CDR3 is 13 residues. CDR3 coding DNA: TGTGCCAGCAGTTTTTCAGACGGGACTGGCTACACCTTC. Encoded protein: CASSFSDGTGYTF.

This clonotype came up many times. The V gene is TRBV5-1, the J gene TRBJ1-2, with D tentatively TRBD1 (5 bases). CDR1 and CDR2 from the germline V gene are SGHRS and YFSETQ. With 4 bases removed from V and 0 bases from J, the gap between germline ends came to 16 bases. The CDR3 runs to 16 residues. This CDR3 reads CASSAFGGSTNYGYTF. CDR3 DNA sequence: TGCGCCAGCAGCGCCTTTGGGGGATCTACTAACTATGGCTACACCTTC.

This clonotype showed up just a few times. This chain links TRBV20-1 with TRBJ2-7; 8 bases are shared with TRBD1. With V trimmed by 3 bases and J by 0 bases, 7 bases remained unmatched. In germline, CDR1 is DFQATT, CDR2 SNEGSKA (reference sequence). The CDR3 has 15 amino acids. CDR3 sequence reads: CSASQGASNSYEQYV. CDR3 DNA sequence: TGCAGTGCTAGCCAGGGGGCCTCGAACTCCTACGAGCAGTACGTC.

The chain recombines TRBV12-3 or TRBV12-4 with TRBJ2-5, with a tentative D call TRBD1 (6 bases). The CDR3 is 14 amino acids. V lost 4 bases and J 1 base, leaving 10 bases between the germline ends. CDR3 sequence: CASSSTGPQETQYF. In DNA form, the CDR3 reads TGTGCCAGCAGTTCGACAGGCCCCCAAGAGACCCAGTACTTC.

This clonotype was counted between two and nine times. This chain joins TRBV5-1 and TRBJ2-1, with a possible D match to TRBD2 (6 bases). Deletions cut 1 base from V and 4 bases from J, with 12 bases between. Germline lookup yields CDR1 SGHRS and CDR2 YFSETQ. The CDR3 runs 15 residues. The DNA of the CDR3 is TGCGCCAGCAGCTTGTATCCGGGACTTTACAATGAGCAGTTCTTC. Translation: CASSLYPGLYNEQFF.

This clonotype showed up many times. CDR3 region: CSVSGLPKKSSYNEQFF. For the CDR3, the DNA is TGCAGCGTGTCGGGACTACCGAAGAAGAGCTCCTACAATGAGCAGTTCTTC. This chain connects TRBV29-1 to TRBJ2-1; 7 nucleotides line up with TRBD2. Per germline, CDR1 SQVTM and CDR2 ANQGSEA. Germline trimming cut 6 bases from V and 0 bases from J; bases unmatched to any gene: 14. The CDR3 is 17 residues long.

This clonotype was recorded a few times. V gene TRBV5-1 combines with J gene TRBJ2-1, with TRBD1 matching 8 bases. The CDR3 consists of 16 residues. Germline V CDR1 and CDR2: SGHRS, YFSETQ. V lost 4 bases to trimming and J lost 8 bases; unmatched junction nucleotides: 14. The CDR3 DNA is TGCGCCAGCAGCCGATCTCAGGGGGCACCCAGGGATGAGCAGTTCTTC. Translated: CASSRSQGAPRDEQFF.

This clonotype was counted a few times. The chain links TRBV13 to TRBJ2-7; 7 nucleotides align to TRBD2. After removal of 5 bases from V and 1 base from J, the junction contained 11 bases not matched to a gene. This CDR3 comprises 16 residues. Germline loops: CDR1 PRHDT, CDR2 FYEKMQ (reference sequence). CDR3 sequence reads: CASSRRGGALSYEQYF. The CDR3 DNA is TGTGCCAGCAGCCGAAGGGGAGGGGCCCTTTCCTACGAGCAGTACTTC.

This clonotype has a count of ten or more. Written as DNA, the CDR3 is TGTGCCAGCAATGATCGGCAGGGTGAAGCTTTCTTT. This gives the protein CASNDRQGEAFF. V is TRBV16 and J is TRBJ1-1; perhaps TRBD1 as D (5 bases). Per germline, CDR1 KGHSY and CDR2 FQNENV. V lost 7 bases and J lost 7, with 13 bases in between. This CDR3 is 12 amino acids long.

The V call is TRBV6-2 or TRBV6-3, the J call TRBJ2-7; 9 bases match TRBD2. J gave up 0 bases and V 0 bases, and 3 bases lay outside the gene matches. Per germline, CDR1 MNHEY and CDR2 SVGEGT. The CDR3 has 16 amino acids. CDR3 coding DNA: TGTGCCAGCAGTTACTCGGGCGGGGGGGTCTCCTACGAGCAGTACGTC. It specifies CASSYSGGGVSYEQYV.

The chain joins TRBV20-1 to TRBJ2-2; D possibly corresponds to TRBD2 (6 bases). CDR3 size: 15 residues. CDR1 is DFQATT and CDR2 is SNEGSKA in the germline V gene (reference sequence). Trimming took 1 base from V and 5 from J, leaving 14 bases between them. The CDR3 sequence is CSARGATRSTGELFF. The CDR3 nucleotides read TGCAGTGCTAGAGGAGCGACTAGGTCTACCGGGGAGCTGTTTTTT.

This clonotype was counted a few times. The J gene is TRBJ1-5, the V gene TRBV19; D not certain. Trimming removed 7 bases from V and 0 bases from J, with 10 bases in between. The germline V gene has CDR1 LNHDA and CDR2 SQIVND (reference sequence). There are 14 residues in the CDR3. The CDR3 DNA reads TGTGCCAGTAAAGGAGGGTATAGCAATCAGCCCCAGCATTTT. As protein: CASKGGYSNQPQHF.

This clonotype was seen more than once but under ten times. The gene calls are TRBV20-1 and TRBJ2-5; the D gene is possibly TRBD2 (6 bases). Trimming pared 3 bases from V and 2 bases from J, leaving 16 bases between. CDR1 DFQATT and CDR2 SNEGSKA come from the germline V gene (reference sequence). The CDR3 spans 15 residues. CDR3 loop: CSASPARGRQETQYF. CDR3 nucleotide sequence: TGCAGTGCTAGCCCCGCCCGGGGGAGACAAGAGACCCAGTACTTC.

The sample holds many counts of this clonotype. The CDR3 reads CASSQGAGVGTDTQYF. The CDR3 nucleotides read TGTGCCAGCAGCCAGGGTGCAGGGGTGGGGACAGATACGCAGTATTTT. V and J are TRBV4-2 and TRBJ2-3, with D tentatively TRBD1 (6 bases). CDR3 length: 16 residues. CDR1 and CDR2 from the germline V gene are LGHNA and YNFKEQ. V lost 3 bases, J lost 3 bases, and 16 bases lay in between.

This clonotype has ten or more counts. CDR3 DNA: TGTGCCACCAGTGATCCCCGGACAGGGCACACTGAAGCTTTCTTT. The encoded protein is CATSDPRTGHTEAFF. The gene calls are TRBV24-1 and TRBJ1-1; 8 bases are shared with TRBD1. Trimming took 3 bases from V and 3 from J; bases not matched to a gene: 5. CDR3 length equals 15 residues. Per germline, CDR1 KGHDR and CDR2 SFDVKD.

This clonotype was recorded a few times. The chain employs TRBV5-5 and TRBJ2-2; D might be TRBD1 (5 bases). The CDR3 consists of 14 residues. The germline gives CDR1 SGHKS, CDR2 YYEKEE (reference sequence). V lost 4 bases to trimming and J lost 4 bases, with 11 bases between them. The DNA of the CDR3 is TGTGCCAGCAGCAGACAGTTTGGCACCGGGGAGCTGTTTTTT. This codes for CASSRQFGTGELFF.

This clonotype was seen more than once but under ten times. The CDR3 region is CSARDEDRAEKLFF. CDR3 nucleotides: TGCAGTGCTAGAGATGAGGACAGGGCTGAAAAACTGTTTTTT. The chain carries TRBV20-1 and TRBJ1-4; 8 bases are a match to TRBD1. The J segment lost 7 bases and the V segment lost 0 bases, leaving 4 bases of the junction unmatched. CDR3 size: 14 residues. Germline V CDR1 and CDR2: DFQATT, SNEGSKA (reference sequence).

This clonotype was detected many times. The genes are TRBV4-1 and TRBJ1-4; D is undetermined. The V and J ends lost 0 bases and 4 bases respectively, with 9 bases between them. CDR1 is MGHRA and CDR2 is YSYEKL in the germline V gene. This CDR3 contains 15 residues. DNA for the CDR3: TGCGCCAGCAGCCAAGAAGACCTACTTAATGAAAAACTGTTTTTT. It specifies CASSQEDLLNEKLFF.